The next 29 T cell receptor beta chains were all read from a single sample in a study of TIL therapy for anti-PD-1-resistant metastatic lung cancer. The time point was: pre-treatment sample, taken before nivolumab and TIL therapy. The tumor samples were excised metastases, mostly pleural nodules or supraclavicular lymph nodes. The libraries were made with immunoSEQ v3. The table came from immunoSEQ multiplex PCR; TCRdb's copy has only in-frame clones and leaves some out. This repertoire shows 50,000 or so clones, approximately 70% found once; its top ten account for 5.6%. Sample: tumor tissue, taken at baseline. The receptors shown here come from a person between 25 and 80 years old with non-small cell lung cancer.

The rearrangement uses TRBV4-3 and TRBJ2-7; D gene unclear. The CDR3 is made up of 15 amino acids. The germline V gene has CDR1 LGHNA and CDR2 YSLEER. Trimming cost V 2 bases and J 0 bases, with 11 bases left between them. The CDR3, as DNA: TGCGCCAGCAGCCAATGGTTAGGCGGCTCCTACGAGCAGTACTTC. This sequence encodes CASSQWLGGSYEQYF.

This clone was seen a single time. The genes are TRBV7-2 and TRBJ2-2; the D is unclear. V was shortened by 1 base and J by 3 bases, with 9 bases between the two germline ends. Germline values: CDR1 SGHTA, CDR2 FQGNSA. There are 15 residues in the CDR3. The CDR3 sequence is CASSLEAIHTGELFF. The DNA of the CDR3 is TGTGCCAGCAGCTTAGAGGCCATACACACCGGGGAGCTGTTTTTT.

This clone was counted a few times. The CDR3 sequence is CASSPDNGNTIYF. CDR3 coding DNA: TGTGCCAGCTCACCGGATAATGGAAACACCATATATTTT. The chain carries TRBV18 and TRBJ1-3; no definite D call. Germline V gene data show CDR1 as KGHSH and CDR2 as LQKENI. The V gene lost 3 bases and the J gene lost 3 bases, with 6 bases spanning the gap. The CDR3 totals 13 residues. Full variable domain (outside the CDR3, taken from reference TRBV18 and TRBJ1-3): NAGVMQNPRHLVRRRGQEARLRCSPMKGHSHVYWYRQLPEEGLKFMVYLQKENIIDESGMPKERFSAEFPKEGPSILRIQQVVRGDSAAYFCASSPDNGNTIYFGEGSWLTVV.

J is TRBJ1-2 and V is TRBV28; no reliable D call. Germline CDR1 MDHEN, CDR2 SYDVKM. The CDR3 has 12 amino acids. V dropped 1 base and J dropped 8 bases, with 8 bases sitting between them. The CDR3 DNA reads as TGTGCCAGCAGTTTATCAATAGAGGGCTACACCTTC. Translated, it gives CASSLSIEGYTF.

V gene TRBV19 combines with J gene TRBJ1-1, with TRBD1 matching 7 bases. V lost 7 bases and J lost 2; bases outside the gene matches: 7. The V gene's germline CDR1 is LNHDA and CDR2 SQIVND (reference sequence). The CDR3 is made up of 14 amino acids. CDR3 sequence reads: CASNAGTANTEAFF. DNA of the CDR3: TGTGCCAGTAACGCCGGGACAGCTAACACTGAAGCTTTCTTT.

The chain links TRBV6-5 to TRBJ2-1, with TRBD1 matching over 9 bases. This CDR3 comprises 15 residues. The germline V gene encodes CDR1 MNHEY and CDR2 SVGAGI. The trim removed 0 bases at V and 12 bases at J, leaving 9 bases unmatched. The DNA for the CDR3 is TGTGCCAGCAGTTACTCGGGCCGGGACAGGGTCGGGCAGTTCTTC. Encoded protein: CASSYSGRDRVGQFF.

This clone came up a few times. The chain joins TRBV29-1 to TRBJ1-3; 7 bases are a match to TRBD1. The CDR3 covers 15 residues. Germline CDR1 and CDR2: SQVTM and ANQGSEA. Unmatched junction bases numbered 9, after V lost 6 bases and J lost 1 base. In nucleotides, the CDR3 is TGCAGCGTGACGCCTCAGGGGGGATCTGGAAACACCATATATTTT. Translating gives CSVTPQGGSGNTIYF.

The chain joins TRBV5-4 to TRBJ1-4, with a possible D match to TRBD1 (6 bases). CDR3 length equals 17 residues. CDR1 SGHNT and CDR2 YYREEE come from the germline V gene (reference sequence). V lost 0 bases to trimming and J lost 4 bases, with 16 bases between them. This chain's CDR3 is CASSLASGGQYNEKLFF. CDR3 bases: TGTGCCAGCAGCTTGGCATCTGGAGGACAGTATAATGAAAAACTGTTTTTT.

The CDR3 nucleotides are TGTGCCAGCAGCTTAGGGGACTATCCGGACACAGATACGCAGTATTTT. Translation gives CASSLGDYPDTDTQYF. This chain joins TRBV7-6 and TRBJ2-3; 7 bases map to TRBD2. J lost 2 bases, V lost 1 base, and 6 bases had no gene match. The CDR3 extends over 16 amino acids. Germline CDR1 SGHVS, CDR2 FNYEAQ.

This sequence joins TRBV4-1 and TRBJ2-2, with 7 bases aligning to TRBD1. This CDR3 is 16 amino acids long. Germline assignment: CDR1 MGHRA and CDR2 YSYEKL. Unmatched junction bases numbered 6, after V lost 0 bases and J lost 5 bases. The CDR3 DNA sequence: TGCGCCAGCAGCCAAGAGAAGGGGGCCTGGACCGGGGAGCTGTTTTTT. It yields the protein CASSQEKGAWTGELFF.

The V call is TRBV7-2, the J call TRBJ1-5; weak D call: TRBD1 (6 bases). Germline loops: CDR1 SGHTA, CDR2 FQGNSA. V lost 3 bases and J lost 0, with 12 bases in between. This CDR3 comprises 16 residues. CDR3 protein: CASSFRGRYSNQPQHF. In DNA form, the CDR3 reads TGTGCCAGCAGCTTCAGGGGACGCTATAGCAATCAGCCCCAGCATTTT.

The rearrangement uses TRBV5-1 and TRBJ2-2, with a possible D match to TRBD2 (6 bases). CDR3 length: 18 amino acids. Per the germline V gene, CDR1 is SGHRS and CDR2 is YFSETQ. V lost 6 bases and J 0 bases, leaving 21 bases between the germline ends. For the CDR3, the DNA is TGCGCCAGCACCAAGCCAGGAACCGGGACTCCGAACACCGGGGAGCTGTTTTTT. The encoded protein is CASTKPGTGTPNTGELFF.

The CDR3 loop reads CASSPGTVNTEAFF. The CDR3 bases are TGTGCCAGTAGTCCCGGGACGGTTAACACTGAAGCTTTCTTT. The genes are TRBV19 and TRBJ1-1; a possible D gene is TRBD1 (5 bases). The V end lost 5 bases, the J end lost 2 bases, and 12 bases lay between the germline ends. This CDR3 has 14 residues. The germline gives CDR1 LNHDA, CDR2 SQIVND (reference sequence).

The chain combines TRBV19 with TRBJ2-1, with TRBD2 matching over 13 bases. The germline gives CDR1 LNHDA, CDR2 SQIVND (reference sequence). V gave up 2 bases and J gave up 4 bases; unmatched junction bases: 2. The CDR3 length is 16 residues. The CDR3 DNA follows: TGTGCCAGTAGTATATCGGGACTAGCGGGGTACAATGAGCAGTTCTTC. Translating it yields CASSISGLAGYNEQFF.

This clone was seen a single time. This chain connects TRBV19 to TRBJ1-2; D is unresolved. This CDR3 comprises 12 residues. CDR1 and CDR2 (germline): LNHDA, SQIVND (reference sequence). The CDR3 protein is CASSQAYYGYTF. The CDR3 DNA reads as TGTGCTTCTAGTCAGGCTTACTATGGCTACACCTTC.

The chain has TRBV4-2 and TRBJ1-2; D unresolved. V dropped 4 bases and J dropped 7 bases, with 7 bases sitting between them. The CDR3 consists of 11 residues. Looked up from germline, CDR1 is LGHNA and CDR2 is YNFKEQ. CDR3 in DNA: TGTGCCAGCAGCCCAGCGGGTGGCTACACCTTC. It encodes CASSPAGGYTF.

V usage is TRBV4-2 and J usage is TRBJ1-4; D is possibly TRBD1 (6 bases). This CDR3 is 16 amino acids long. Germline CDR1 is LGHNA and CDR2 is YNFKEQ. The V end was cut by 4 bases, the J end by 7 bases, with 19 bases between. CDR3 residues: CASSPAGTPRGEKLFF. CDR3 sequence (DNA): TGTGCCAGCAGCCCAGCCGGGACTCCCAGGGGTGAAAAACTGTTTTTT.

Only a few counts were recorded for this clone. This chain joins TRBV9 and TRBJ2-7; TRBD1 matches 8 bases. The germline V gene encodes CDR1 SGDLS and CDR2 YYNGEE. V shed 2 bases, J shed 9 bases, and the junction held 16 bases outside the gene matches. The CDR3 has 16 amino acids. CDR3 DNA: TGTGCCAGCAGCGTGCTACCGGGACAGGACCATAATGGGCAGTACTTC. Translation: CASSVLPGQDHNGQYF. Filled out from reference TRBV9 and TRBJ2-7, the complete variable domain reads DSGVTQTPKHLITATGQRVTLRCSPRSGDLSVYWYQQSLDQGLQFLIQYYNGEERAKGNILERFSAQQFPDLHSELNLSSLELGDSALYFCASSVLPGQDHNGQYFGPGTRLTVT.

V usage is TRBV6-5 and J usage is TRBJ1-6; D unclear. V lost 0 bases, J lost 14 bases, and 11 bases lay in between. The germline V gene has CDR1 MNHEY and CDR2 SVGAGI. The CDR3 sequence is 13 residues long. The CDR3 spells CASSYSGSMALHF. The CDR3 nucleotides are TGTGCCAGCAGTTACTCAGGGTCCATGGCCCTCCACTTT.

As for this clone: An end of the junction does not agree with germline; a read error may underlie this. The chain couples TRBV7-7 to TRBJ2-1; 11 positions agree with TRBD2. This CDR3 comprises 15 residues. Germline CDR1 reads SSHAT; CDR2 reads FNYEAQ (reference sequence). CDR3 protein: CASSRLAGTYNEQFF. For the CDR3, the DNA is TGTGCTAGCAGTCGACTAGCGGGGACCTACAATGAGCAGTTCTTC.

The chain has TRBV2 and TRBJ2-7; TRBD2 agrees at 7 bases. V gave up 0 bases and J gave up 6 bases; unmatched junction bases: 8. The germline CDR1 and CDR2 sequences are SNHLY and FYNNEI. The CDR3 contains 15 residues. The CDR3 DNA is TGTGCCAGCAGTGAAGCTGGCGGGAGAGAATTCGAGCAGTACTTC. Protein: CASSEAGGREFEQYF.

This clone was counted only a few times. The rearrangement uses TRBV7-6 and TRBJ2-3, with 12 bases aligning to TRBD2. Germline CDR1 SGHVS, CDR2 FNYEAQ. The trim removed 5 bases at V and 0 bases at J, leaving 6 bases unmatched. The CDR3 runs 17 residues. The CDR3 DNA is TGTGCCAGCAGCGAGACTAGCGGGGGACCTAGCACAGATACGCAGTATTTT. Translation: CASSETSGGPSTDTQYF.

The CDR3 reads CASSLATRADSPLHF. The CDR3 nucleotides are TGTGCCAGCAGCTTAGCGACACGGGCGGATTCACCCCTCCACTTT. This chain uses TRBV7-3 with TRBJ1-6; no clear D. Germline CDR1 SGHTA, CDR2 FQGTGA. The CDR3 length is 15 residues. Trimming cost V 2 bases and J 8 bases, with 13 bases left between them.

This clone has just one count. The chain carries TRBV7-6 and TRBJ2-3; the match to TRBD1 covers 8 bases. CDR1 and CDR2 (germline): SGHVS, FNYEAQ. CDR3 size: 12 residues. Trimming removed 3 bases from V and 9 bases from J; junction bases left unmatched: 2. In nucleotides, the CDR3 is TGTGCCAGCAGCTTCGACAGGGGCACGCAGTATTTT. This gives the protein CASSFDRGTQYF.

This chain uses TRBV6-5 with TRBJ1-4, with D possibly being TRBD1 (6 bases). This CDR3 region has 16 residues. The V gene lost 0 bases and the J gene lost 7 bases, with 15 bases spanning the gap. Germline V CDR1 and CDR2: MNHEY, SVGAGI. CDR3 bases: TGTGCCAGCAGTTACTCGTGGGGGCAAGCCCTTGAAAAACTGTTTTTT. Its translation is CASSYSWGQALEKLFF.

The V and J genes are TRBV6-5 and TRBJ2-7; 8 bases line up with TRBD1. CDR1 and CDR2 from the germline V gene are MNHEY and SVGAGI. This CDR3 is built from 15 residues. After removal of 6 bases from V and 1 base from J, the junction contained 8 bases not matched to a gene. CDR3 protein: CASSPPGQASYEQYF. The CDR3 bases are TGTGCCAGCAGCCCTCCGGGACAGGCTTCCTACGAGCAGTACTTC.

The chain employs TRBV23-1 and TRBJ2-7; D not resolved. TRBV23-1 has ORF status, its function being uncertain. The CDR3 totals 16 residues. Trimming took 1 base from V and 2 from J, leaving 15 bases between them. For the CDR3, the DNA is TGCGCCAGCAGTCAATATCCACCGAAGTACACCTACGAGCAGTACTTC. This gives the protein CASSQYPPKYTYEQYF.

The V gene is TRBV5-4, the J gene TRBJ1-2; D is ambiguous. The germline V and J ends were trimmed by 0 bases and 1 base, with 4 bases remaining between them. The CDR3 consists of 13 residues. CDR1 is SGHNT, CDR2 YYREEE, per germline (reference sequence). CDR3 protein: CASSLGVNYGYTF. The CDR3 DNA is TGTGCCAGCAGCTTGGGGGTTAACTATGGCTACACCTTC.

Only a few counts were recorded for this clone. V is TRBV6-1 and J is TRBJ1-6; possible D gene TRBD1, 5 bases. Trimming removed 3 bases from V and 6 bases from J, with 9 bases in between. The V gene's germline CDR1 is MNHNS and CDR2 SASEGT. This CDR3 contains 14 residues. The CDR3 protein is CASSEAGPNSPLHF. The CDR3 nucleotides read TGTGCCAGCAGTGAGGCAGGGCCTAATTCACCCCTCCACTTT.